These 14 T cell receptor beta chains were sequenced from one sample in a study of blood T cell repertoires in COVID-19. Only in-frame clones appear in the TCRdb table, and some are missing; sequencing was by immunoSEQ multiplex PCR. The repertoire holds hundreds of thousands of clones, roughly 85% seen once, with over 1.1% in the top ten. Source material: peripheral blood. The receptors derive from a woman aged 25 to 39 with active or convalescent COVID-19.

This chain joins TRBV21-1 and TRBJ2-1; no check of the table's D call, TRBD2, against the DNA was made. TRBV21-1 constitutes a pseudogene. The CDR3 is 15 residues long. The CDR3 DNA reads as TGTGCCAGCGCCTCGGGACTAGCGGGGGGCAATGAGCAGTTCTTC. Protein product: CASASGLAGGNEQFF.

This chain uses TRBV12-3 or TRBV12-4 with TRBJ2-5; 7 bases are a match to TRBD2. V lost 8 bases and J lost 2; bases outside the gene matches: 2. The CDR3 is made up of 12 amino acids. CDR3 in amino acids: CASQGGQETQYF. DNA of the CDR3: TGTGCCAGCCAGGGAGGGCAAGAGACCCAGTACTTC.

The rearrangement links TRBV5-6 to TRBJ1-5; 7 bases line up with TRBD1. CDR1 and CDR2 (germline): SGHDT, YYEEEE. This CDR3 region has 15 residues. With V trimmed by 4 bases and J by 0 bases, 4 bases remained unmatched. The DNA for the CDR3 is TGTGCCAGCAGCATGACAGGGTATAGCAATCAGCCCCAGCATTTT. Its translation is CASSMTGYSNQPQHF.

Here the CDR3 reads CASSLEQVGTQYF. CDR3 in DNA: TGCGCCAGCAGCTTGGAGCAGGTTGGGACCCAGTACTTC. The chain links TRBV5-1 to TRBJ2-5; unclear D gene. V was pared by 0 bases and J by 7 bases, with 10 bases between. Germline loops: CDR1 SGHRS, CDR2 YFSETQ. This CDR3 has 13 residues.

The chain recombines TRBV5-1 with TRBJ2-1; 11 nucleotides agree with TRBD2. Germline CDR1 reads SGHRS; CDR2 reads YFSETQ. V gave up 5 bases and J gave up 2 bases; unmatched junction bases: 6. The CDR3 spans 16 residues. The CDR3 loop reads CASRSTSGGAYNEQFF. As DNA, the CDR3 is TGCGCCAGCAGGTCCACTAGCGGGGGAGCCTACAATGAGCAGTTCTTC.

The chain joins TRBV5-5 to TRBJ2-1; 10 bases are shared with TRBD1. The V and J ends lost 0 bases and 0 bases, in that order; junction bases with no gene match: 3. The CDR3 spans 17 residues. Germline V gene data show CDR1 as SGHKS and CDR2 as YYEKEE (reference sequence). The DNA for the CDR3 is TGTGCCAGCAGCTTGGGACAGGGGGCAAGCTCCTACAATGAGCAGTTCTTC. This sequence encodes CASSLGQGASSYNEQFF.

This clone was picked up one time. The chain combines TRBV9 with TRBJ2-1, with D possibly matching TRBD2 (5 bases). Germline CDR1 reads SGDLS; CDR2 reads YYNGEE. This CDR3 spans 15 amino acids. V lost 0 bases to trimming and J lost 4 bases, with 11 bases between them. The CDR3 here is CASSVDRGGYNEQFF. DNA of the CDR3: TGTGCCAGCAGCGTAGACCGGGGTGGGTACAATGAGCAGTTCTTC.

The chain carries TRBV27 and TRBJ2-7; 7 bases map to TRBD2. V lost 4 bases and J lost 3; bases outside the gene matches: 9. CDR1 is MNHEY, CDR2 SMNVEV, per germline (reference sequence). The CDR3 loop spans 15 amino acids. The CDR3 loop reads CASSSVGGRGYEQYF. Written as DNA, the CDR3 is TGTGCCAGCAGTTCGGTTGGCGGGAGAGGCTACGAGCAGTACTTC.

The rearrangement uses TRBV3-1 (or the pseudogene TRBV3-2) and TRBJ1-1, with 7 bases aligning to TRBD1. This CDR3 is 14 amino acids long. The trim removed 3 bases at V and 4 bases at J, leaving 5 bases unmatched. Per the germline V gene, CDR1 is LGHDT and CDR2 is YNNKEL (reference sequence). This CDR3 reads CASSHRQGGTEAFF. CDR3 nucleotides: TGTGCCAGCAGCCATAGACAGGGAGGCACTGAAGCTTTCTTT.

V gene TRBV5-6 combines with J gene TRBJ2-7; 9 bases are shared with TRBD1. The CDR3 loop spans 16 amino acids. Germline V gives CDR1 SGHDT, CDR2 YYEEEE. The V segment lost 1 base and the J segment 6 bases; nucleotides outside the gene matches: 11. CDR3 loop: CASSLTPGQGRFEQYF. CDR3 bases: TGTGCCAGCAGCTTGACGCCGGGACAGGGTAGGTTCGAGCAGTACTTC.

This chain joins TRBV3-1 (or the pseudogene TRBV3-2) and TRBJ2-7; TRBD1 matches at 9 bases. The CDR3 is 13 amino acids. The junction had 5 bases not matched to a gene; V was cut back by 9 bases and J by 2 bases. Germline CDR1 LGHDT, CDR2 YNNKEL (reference sequence). The CDR3 DNA follows: TGTGCCAGTGGGGACAGGGTTACCTACGAGCAGTACTTC. This codes for CASGDRVTYEQYF.

J is TRBJ2-3 and V is TRBV6-2 or TRBV6-3, with 8 bases matching TRBD1. Germline CDR1 MNHEY, CDR2 SVGEGT. V gave up 2 bases and J gave up 2 bases; unmatched junction bases: 3. CDR3 size: 15 residues. The CDR3 region has the DNA TGTGCCAGCAGTTACGGGACAGGACCCACAGATACGCAGTATTTT. Protein: CASSYGTGPTDTQYF.

This chain joins TRBV5-6 and TRBJ1-3; D unresolved. Germline CDR1 SGHDT, CDR2 YYEEEE. Deletions cut 0 bases from V and 0 bases from J, with 13 bases between. This CDR3 has 17 residues. This CDR3 is CASSLGFSISSGNTIYF. The CDR3 nucleotides read TGTGCCAGCAGCTTGGGATTCAGTATTTCCTCTGGAAACACCATATATTTT.

The chain is built from TRBV28 and TRBJ1-6; D is undetermined. Germline V lookup: CDR1 MDHEN, CDR2 SYDVKM. The CDR3 sequence is 12 residues long. V was trimmed by 7 bases and J by 13 bases, leaving 14 bases between them. The CDR3 is CASIRGSGPLHF. CDR3 bases: TGTGCCAGCATCCGAGGTTCCGGGCCCCTCCACTTT.